This is a list of T cell receptor beta chains from one sample in a study of patients and donors after allogeneic stem cell transplantation. TCRdb redid the calling of the RT-PCR reads with MiXCR, one entry per CDR3 protein. The table lists 17,000 or so distinct CDR3 sequences, around a quarter of them singletons. The sample comprised blood, either unsorted or a sorted T cell fraction (not recorded which). Source of these receptors: a human donor who was either an allogeneic HSCT recipient or a stem cell or donor lymphocyte infusion donor (not recorded which). It is not recorded whose cells these are; they may come from a transplant donor. CDR3s include the opening cysteine and the closing phenylalanine or tryptophan. A D gene is named only where the DNA matches it firmly. A clone size is listed for some rows: how often the clone was seen (once, few, many), or a class if it is expanded.

j_call d_call v_call clone_size cdr3_aa cdr3_nt
TRBJ1-1 NA TRBV15 few CATSRDWTTEAFF TGTGCCACCAGCAGAGATTGGACCACTGAAGCTTTCTTT
TRBJ1-4 NA TRBV7-8 few CASSDVQVNEKLFF TGTGCCAGCAGCGATGTACAGGTTAATGAAAAACTGTTTTTT
TRBJ1-5 NA TRBV20-1 few CSARDRRGVGSNQPQHF TGCAGTGCTAGAGACCGCAGGGGCGTCGGAAGCAATCAGCCCCAGCATTTT
TRBJ2-6 NA TRBV6-4 few CALLLSGANVLTF TGTGCCCTCCTTCTCTCTGGGGCCAACGTCCTGACTTTC
TRBJ2-5 NA TRBV4-2 few CASSLLGGRKQETQYF TGTGCCAGCAGCCTTCTCGGGGGGCGCAAGCAAGAGACCCAGTACTTC
TRBJ1-6 NA TRBV28 many CATLLLQGRGSPLHF TGTGCCACCCTGCTACTGCAGGGAAGGGGTTCACCCCTCCACTTT
TRBJ2-4 NA TRBV4-1 few CASSLSGAKNIQYF TGCGCCAGCAGCCTCTCAGGGGCCAAAAACATTCAGTACTTC
TRBJ1-6 NA TRBV4-1 NA CASSQEAGRSSPLHF TGCGCCAGCAGCCAAGAGGCAGGGCGATCTTCACCCCTCCACTTT
TRBJ1-4 TRBD1 TRBV5-1 NA CASSFRGREKLFF TGCGCCAGCAGCTTCAGGGGGCGCGAAAAACTGTTTTTT
TRBJ2-7 TRBD1 TRBV4-1 NA CASSPRDRATYEQYF TGCGCCAGCAGCCCCCGGGACAGGGCGACCTACGAGCAGTACTTC
TRBJ1-3 NA TRBV28 few CASSPQDPIEGNTIYF TGTGCCAGCAGTCCACAAGACCCGATCGAGGGAAACACCATATATTTT
TRBJ1-5 TRBD1 TRBV4-1 NA CASSQHRDREWNGNQPQHF TGCGCCAGCAGCCAACACCGGGACAGGGAATGGAATGGCAATCAGCCCCAGCATTTT
TRBJ2-3 NA TRBV5-5 NA CASSSLASLRGDTQYF TGTGCCAGCAGCTCCTTGGCCTCCCTCCGGGGAGATACGCAGTATTTT
TRBJ1-2 TRBD1 TRBV10-1 few CASSEWSRQGGGIGYTF TGCGCCAGCAGTGAGTGGTCAAGACAGGGTGGAGGTATCGGCTACACCTTC
TRBJ2-7 NA TRBV20-1 few CSASVPTTLRGEQYF TGCAGTGCTAGCGTCCCGACCACCCTGAGGGGCGAGCAGTACTTC
TRBJ1-2 TRBD1 TRBV4-1 few CASSQDGDRGHGYTF TGCGCCAGCAGCCAAGATGGGGACAGGGGCCATGGCTACACCTTC
TRBJ2-2 TRBD1 TRBV24-1 NA CATSARTGCRQTGELFF TGTGCCACCAGTGCCCGGACAGGGTGTCGCCAGACCGGGGAGCTGTTTTTT
TRBJ1-5 TRBD1 TRBV7-9 few CASSYGQGGNQPQHF TGTGCCAGCAGCTACGGACAGGGGGGCAATCAGCCCCAGCATTTT
TRBJ1-3 NA TRBV11-2 few CASSLFRATSGNTIYF TGTGCCAGCAGCTTATTCCGGGCCACCTCTGGAAACACCATATATTTT
TRBJ1-1 NA TRBV5-1 NA CASSLSSGRTEAFF TGCGCCAGCAGCTTGTCGAGCGGGAGGACTGAAGCTTTCTTT
TRBJ1-4 NA TRBV4-1 NA CASSQGTVENEKLFF TGCGCCAGCAGCCAAGGGACAGTAGAAAATGAAAAACTGTTTTTT
TRBJ1-5 TRBD1 TRBV12-3/TRBV12-4 many CASSTGTGFNQPQHF TGTGCCAGCAGTACCGGGACAGGGTTCAATCAGCCCCAGCATTTT